Each of the 10 T cell receptor beta chains below was sequenced from the same sample in a study of CXCR3-negative and CXCR3-positive naive CD8 T cells. Regarding the study as a whole: TRB CDR3s of CXCR3-positive naive cells were more hydrophobic than those of CXCR3-negative naive cells.

No antigen has been assigned to these receptors. TRB cDNA was prepared as libraries by UMI-labeled 5' RACE. From its re-call of the 5' RACE reads, TCRdb lists each CDR3 protein once, without DNA. This sample contains about 140,000 distinct CDR3 sequences. Sequenced input: naive CXCR3+ CD8+ T cells from blood. As to subset: CD45RO-CCR7+CD27+CD95- naive CD8+ T cells expressing CXCR3 (TNR3+). These receptor sequences come from a human donor in good health. Some clones in this sample may be carry-over from other donors' samples.

The V gene is TRBV4-1, the J gene TRBJ2-7. CDR1 and CDR2 from the germline V gene are MGHRA and YSYEKL. CDR3 length equals 15 residues. The CDR3 spells CASSPQAEISYEQYF.

The gene calls are TRBV4-3 and TRBJ2-7; there is no DNA to check the TCRdb D call of TRBD1. Germline V gene data show CDR1 as LGHNA and CDR2 as YSLEER. The CDR3 covers 15 residues. The chain's CDR3 is CASQQGSGEHYEQYF.

The chain employs TRBV12-3 or TRBV12-4 and TRBJ2-7; as DNA is missing, the TRBD1 call by TCRdb cannot be tested. This CDR3 comprises 13 residues. The CDR3 spells CASTTTGAYEQYF.

The chain joins TRBV28 to TRBJ2-4; TCRdb outputs TRBD1, but without DNA this stays unchecked. CDR1 and CDR2 from the germline V gene are MDHEN and SYDVKM. This CDR3 has 14 residues. CDR3 region: CASSPTGGRNIQYF.

The chain combines TRBV28 with TRBJ2-3; TCRdb outputs TRBD1, but without DNA this stays unchecked. Per the germline V gene, CDR1 is MDHEN and CDR2 is SYDVKM. This CDR3 contains 12 residues. CDR3 sequence: CASSPRGGSGLF.

V usage is TRBV19 and J usage is TRBJ1-6. CDR3 size: 17 residues. Per the germline V gene, CDR1 is LNHDA and CDR2 is SQIVND (reference sequence). CDR3: CASSIAGGGGEDVTLHF.

V usage is TRBV27 and J usage is TRBJ2-7; TCRdb indicates TRBD2, and absent DNA this call remains unverified. Germline CDR1 and CDR2: MNHEY and SMNVEV (reference sequence). The CDR3 is made up of 14 amino acids. CDR3 region: CASSSGTTFYEQYF.

The gene calls are TRBV28 and TRBJ1-5; lacking DNA, the TRBD1 call made by TCRdb goes unchecked. Germline lookup yields CDR1 MDHEN and CDR2 SYDVKM. The CDR3 totals 13 residues. CDR3 sequence: CASTSGLNQPQHF.

The chain links TRBV13 to TRBJ1-1; TCRdb's D gene call, TRBD1, goes unchecked for lack of DNA. The V gene's germline CDR1 is PRHDT and CDR2 FYEKMQ (reference sequence). The CDR3 is 15 amino acids. The CDR3: CASSLGQVVNTEAFF.

This chain connects TRBV7-6 to TRBJ2-7; TCRdb returns TRBD1, unconfirmable since there is no DNA. The CDR3 covers 14 residues. Germline loops: CDR1 SGHVS, CDR2 FNYEAQ. This CDR3 reads CASSLGGYIHEQYF.